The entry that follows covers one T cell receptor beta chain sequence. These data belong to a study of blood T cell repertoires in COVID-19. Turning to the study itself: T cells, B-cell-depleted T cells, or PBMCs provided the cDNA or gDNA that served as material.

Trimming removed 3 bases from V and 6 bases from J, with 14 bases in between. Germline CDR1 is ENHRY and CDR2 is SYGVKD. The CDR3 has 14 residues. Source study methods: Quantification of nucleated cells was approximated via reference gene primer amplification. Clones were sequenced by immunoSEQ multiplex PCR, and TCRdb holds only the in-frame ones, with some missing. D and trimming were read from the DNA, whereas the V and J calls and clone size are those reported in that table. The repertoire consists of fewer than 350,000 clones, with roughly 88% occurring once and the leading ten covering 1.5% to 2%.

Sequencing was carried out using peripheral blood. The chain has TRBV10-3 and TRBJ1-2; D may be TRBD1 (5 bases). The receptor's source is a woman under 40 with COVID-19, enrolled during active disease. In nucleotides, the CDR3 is TGTGCCATCAGTGATAAGGAGGGGCTGGATGGCTACACCTTC. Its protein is CAISDKEGLDGYTF.